The 21 T cell receptor beta chains below were found in one sample sequenced in a study of breast tumors, draining lymph nodes, adjacent tissues. Each CDR3 protein is one row after TCRdb ran MiXCR on the multiplex PCR reads. The sample has approximately 45,000 distinct CDR3 sequences, 23% seen once. Specimen: breast tumor tissue. These receptors all come from a female donor with breast cancer. Some clones in this sample may be carry-over from other donors' samples.

This clonotype was detected many times. The chain is built from TRBV24-1 and TRBJ1-2; the D is unclear. CDR3 size: 10 residues. The germline CDR1 and CDR2 sequences are KGHDR and SFDVKD. V lost 12 bases and J lost 7, with 11 bases in between. The CDR3 sequence: CAPNEGGYTF. As DNA, the CDR3 is TGTGCCCCGAACGAGGGTGGCTACACCTTC.

This clonotype was recorded at least ten times. The chain links TRBV4-1 to TRBJ1-3; tentatively, D is TRBD1 (5 bases). The CDR3 runs to 18 residues. Germline values: CDR1 MGHRA, CDR2 YSYEKL. V dropped 0 bases and J dropped 0 bases, with 15 bases sitting between them. CDR3 region: CASSQDGTRRISGNTIYF. CDR3 nucleotides: TGCGCCAGCAGCCAAGATGGGACCCGAAGAATCTCTGGAAACACCATATATTTT.

A note on this clonotype: At one boundary the junction diverges from the germline segment, which might be a read error. This chain uses TRBV25-1 with TRBJ2-6; D might be TRBD1 or TRBD2, each matching 5 bases. The CDR3 loop spans 13 amino acids. Germline CDR1 and CDR2: MGHDK and SYGVNS. The CDR3 sequence: CASRGAGADVLTF. The CDR3 DNA follows: TGTGCCAGCAGGGGCGCCGGGGCCGACGTCCTGACTTTC. The whole variable domain, remainder taken from reference TRBV25-1 and TRBJ2-6, is EADIYQTPRYLVIGTGKKITLECSQTMGHDKMYWYQQDPGMELHLIHYSYGVNSTEKGDLSSESTVSRIRTEHFPLTLESARPSHTSQYLCASRGAGADVLTFGAGSRLTVL.

A note on this clonotype: A much larger clone is a single base away; this may be a read error. The conserved phenylalanine or tryptophan normally closing the CDR3 is absent here, so this likely arose from a read error. The V call is TRBV19, the J call TRBJ2-7, with 7 bases matching TRBD2. With V trimmed by 5 bases and J by 0 bases, 4 bases remained unmatched. CDR1 and CDR2 from the germline V gene are LNHDA and SQIVND (reference sequence). The CDR3 covers 14 residues. The CDR3 reads CASSEGRDSYEQYL. CDR3 coding DNA: TGTGCCAGTAGTGAGGGGAGGGACTCCTACGAGCAGTACCTC.

This clonotype was counted a single time. A single base separates this from a much larger clone, so it may be a read error. The chain joins TRBV29-1 to TRBJ2-3; D might be TRBD1 or TRBD2, each matching 7 bases. The CDR3 has 14 amino acids. CDR1 is SQVTM and CDR2 is ANQGSEA in the germline V gene. The CDR3 nucleotides read TGCAGCGTTAGGGGAGGGGGCTGGACAGATTCGCAGTATTTT. It encodes CSVRGGGWTDSQYF.

This clonotype came up many times. This rearrangement joins TRBV29-1 to TRBJ1-2; possibly TRBD1 for D (5 bases). Trimming shortened V by 6 bases and J by 9 bases, and 17 bases separated the two germline ends. The CDR3 spans 12 residues. Germline CDR1 SQVTM, CDR2 ANQGSEA. Written as DNA, the CDR3 is TGCAGCGTCCTAGGGACGGCTATTAGCTACACCTTC. Protein product: CSVLGTAISYTF.

This clonotype showed up many times. The chain uses TRBV25-1 and TRBJ2-7; tentative D call: TRBD1 (5 bases). V was shortened by 8 bases and J by 0 bases, with 8 bases between the two germline ends. This CDR3 spans 12 amino acids. CDR1 and CDR2 (germline): MGHDK, SYGVNS. CDR3 in amino acids: CASARASYEQYF. CDR3 sequence (DNA): TGTGCCAGCGCCAGGGCCTCCTACGAGCAGTACTTC.

With respect to this clonotype: A much larger clone differs from this one at a single base, so this may be a read error. The V call is TRBV5-1, the J call TRBJ2-7; maybe TRBD1 (6 bases). Germline-derived CDR1 and CDR2 are SGHRS and YFSETQ. CDR3 length equals 13 residues. CDR3 residues: CASSFKGEYGQYF. CDR3 DNA sequence: TGCGCCAGCAGCTTTAAGGGGGAATACGGGCAGTACTTC.

Comment on this clonotype: A much larger clone lies one base from this, so it may be a read error. The CDR3 does not close with the conserved phenylalanine or tryptophan, likely indicating a read error. The rearrangement uses TRBV30 and TRBJ1-5; tentative D call: TRBD1 (6 bases). Trimming cost V 2 bases and J 7 bases, with 18 bases left between them. Germline-derived CDR1 and CDR2 are GTSNPN and SVGIG (reference sequence). The CDR3 totals 15 residues. CDR3 residues: CAWSQDSLAPQPQHL. As DNA, the CDR3 is TGTGCCTGGAGTCAGGACAGTTTGGCCCCCCAGCCCCAGCATCTT.

V is TRBV7-2 and J is TRBJ2-5; a possible D gene is TRBD1 (5 bases). Germline V gene lookup returns CDR1 SGHTA and CDR2 FQGNSA. V was trimmed by 3 bases and J by 2 bases, leaving 7 bases between them. The length of the CDR3 is 13 residues. CDR3 sequence (DNA): TGTGCCAGCAGCTTCGACAGACAAGAGACCCAGTACTTC. Protein product: CASSFDRQETQYF.

This clonotype was counted many times. The chain has TRBV9 and TRBJ2-1; 9 nucleotides agree with TRBD2. The CDR3 has 17 residues. The junction had 14 bases not matched to a gene; V was cut back by 5 bases and J by 5 bases. From germline, CDR1 is SGDLS and CDR2 YYNGEE. The CDR3 region has the DNA TGTGCCAGCAGTAGGGTCCTGGGTAGCGGGAGTGACAATGAGCAGTTCTTC. Its translation is CASSRVLGSGSDNEQFF.

At least ten counts were recorded for this clonotype. CDR3 amino acids: CASSLRHSGNTIYF. Written as DNA, the CDR3 is TGTGCCAGCAGTTTACGACACTCTGGAAACACCATATATTTT. The chain is built from TRBV12-3 or TRBV12-4 and TRBJ1-3; D uncertain. V gave up 2 bases and J gave up 0 bases, with 5 bases separating them. The CDR3 extends over 14 amino acids.

This clonotype has a count of ten or more. The chain employs TRBV2 and TRBJ1-5; D may be TRBD1 (5 bases). Germline CDR1 is SNHLY and CDR2 is FYNNEI. The V end was cut by 7 bases, the J end by 7 bases, with 20 bases between. The CDR3 length is 15 residues. This CDR3 is CASKPGRSRGQPQHF. CDR3 nucleotide sequence: TGTGCCAGCAAACCGGGACGCTCGCGGGGGCAGCCCCAGCATTTT.

Turning to this clonotype: Its ends do not fully match the called genes, so a read error is possible. The CDR3 is CASSRVGRSSNSPLHF. The CDR3 nucleotides are TGCGCCAGCAGCCGAGTCGGCAGGTCCTCTAATTCACCCCTCCACTTT. The chain carries TRBV4-1 and TRBJ1-6; D gene ambiguous. There are 16 residues in the CDR3. Germline assignment: CDR1 MGHRA and CDR2 YSYEKL.

This clonotype was found many times. V usage is TRBV12-3 or TRBV12-4 and J usage is TRBJ1-3; D unresolved. The CDR3 length is 12 residues. Trimming removed 3 bases at V and 2 bases at J, with 2 bases between. CDR3 residues: CASSFAGNTIYF. The CDR3 DNA is TGTGCCAGCAGTTTCGCTGGAAACACCATATATTTT.

This clonotype was counted ten times or more. V is TRBV7-8 and J is TRBJ2-7, with TRBD2 as a possible D gene (5 bases). The ends were cut back, 3 bases at V and 7 bases at J, with 16 bases in the middle. Germline V gene lookup returns CDR1 SGHVS and CDR2 FQNEAQ. The CDR3 totals 14 residues. CDR3 nucleotide sequence: TGTGCCAGCAGCTTCGCGGCCCTGCGAGGGGAGCAGTACTTC. Protein product: CASSFAALRGEQYF. The full variable domain, with the rest looked up from reference TRBV7-8 and TRBJ2-7, is GAGVSQSPRYKVAKRGQDVALRCDPISGHVSLFWYQQALGQGPEFLTYFQNEAQLDKSGLPSDRFFAERPEGSVSTLKIQRTQQEDSAVYLCASSFAALRGEQYFGPGTRLTVT.

This clonotype was seen repeatedly, ten times or more. This chain uses TRBV2 with TRBJ2-3, with D possibly TRBD2 on 6 matching bases. Germline V gene sequence: CDR1 SNHLY, CDR2 FYNNEI. The CDR3 has 13 amino acids. The V and J ends lost 7 bases and 1 base respectively, with 9 bases between them. CDR3 in amino acids: CASKEGRTDTQYF. The DNA of the CDR3 is TGTGCCAGCAAGGAGGGTCGCACAGATACGCAGTATTTT.

About this clonotype: One base away lies a much larger clone, so this may be a sequencing read error. The chain combines TRBV19 with TRBJ1-5; D is undetermined. The CDR3 consists of 13 residues. Germline V gives CDR1 LNHDA, CDR2 SQIVND (reference sequence). Trimming took off 1 base at V and 6 bases at J, with 7 bases between the two ends. The CDR3 here is CASSIVSSQPQHF. The DNA for the CDR3 is TGTGCCAGTAGTATAGTTTCGTCTCAGCCCCAGCATTTT.

This clonotype was found a few times. The V gene is TRBV20-1, the J gene TRBJ2-1; D perhaps matches TRBD2 (7 bases). The germline V gene has CDR1 DFQATT and CDR2 SNEGSKA (reference sequence). Trimming removed 5 bases from V and 6 bases from J, with 20 bases in between. The CDR3 has 15 amino acids. The CDR3 DNA is TGCAGTGCTGGCCCCTGGGGGGGGGGGCCCAATGAGCAGTTCTTC. This gives the protein CSAGPWGGGPNEQFF.

This clonotype came up many times. The chain couples TRBV6-5 to TRBJ1-2; D is uncertain. This CDR3 is 13 amino acids long. V gave up 2 bases and J gave up 1 base, with 5 bases separating them. Germline V gives CDR1 MNHEY, CDR2 SVGAGI. CDR3 sequence reads: CASSYSLNYGYTF. As DNA, the CDR3 is TGTGCCAGCAGTTACAGCCTTAACTATGGCTACACCTTC.

In this sample, this clonotype turned up a few times. In DNA form, the CDR3 reads TGTGCCAGCTGGGGGACTAGCGGCTTCCAAGAGACCCAGTACTTC. Protein product: CASWGTSGFQETQYF. This rearrangement joins TRBV25-1 to TRBJ2-5, with TRBD2 identical over 11 bases. The CDR3 sequence is 15 residues long. CDR1 is MGHDK and CDR2 is SYGVNS in the germline V gene. After removal of 8 bases from V and 1 base from J, the junction contained 6 bases not matched to a gene.